These 14 T cell receptor beta chains were sequenced from one sample in a study of blood T cell repertoires in COVID-19. Clones were read by immunoSEQ multiplex PCR, and TCRdb kept only the in-frame ones, dropping some. This sample has over 100,000 clones, with over 60% found just once. The sequencing sample was made of peripheral blood. These receptor sequences come from a woman between 65 and 79 years old with acute or convalescent COVID-19.

This rearrangement joins TRBV18 to TRBJ1-4, with D hard to call. V shed 1 base and J shed 8 bases, with 14 bases lying between them. Germline V gene data show CDR1 as KGHSH and CDR2 as LQKENI. This CDR3 is 15 amino acids long. The CDR3 here is CASSPQEGSGEKLFF. The CDR3 region has the DNA TGTGCCAGCTCACCACAAGAAGGGAGTGGCGAAAAACTGTTTTTT.

J is TRBJ2-7 and V is TRBV7-2; a possible D gene is TRBD2 (5 bases). The CDR3 is 13 residues long. Trimming cost V 2 bases and J 2 bases, with 7 bases left between them. Germline CDR1 is SGHTA and CDR2 is FQGNSA. DNA of the CDR3: TGTGCCAGCAGCTTAAACGGGGCCTACGAGCAGTACTTC. Translation gives CASSLNGAYEQYF.

This clone occurred once. The rearrangement links TRBV27 to TRBJ2-7; 7 bases are shared with TRBD1. CDR1 and CDR2 from the germline V gene are MNHEY and SMNVEV (reference sequence). The CDR3 loop spans 15 amino acids. The ends lost 6 bases at V and 3 bases at J; junction bases unmatched: 11. The CDR3 nucleotides are TGTGCCAGCAGACTAAAAAGGGACAGTTTCTACGAGCAGTACTTC. Translation: CASRLKRDSFYEQYF.

This clone was seen once. For the CDR3, the DNA is TGTGCCAGCAGCTTGACAGGCCTCACTGAAGCTTTCTTT. This encodes CASSLTGLTEAFF. This chain links TRBV9 with TRBJ1-1, with D perhaps matching TRBD1 (6 bases). This CDR3 has 13 amino acids. V lost 4 bases and J lost 4, with 11 bases in between. The germline V gene encodes CDR1 SGDLS and CDR2 YYNGEE.

This clone was seen repeatedly, ten times or more. The chain has TRBV3-1 (or the pseudogene TRBV3-2) and TRBJ1-4, with 7 nucleotides matching TRBD1. V trimming: 4 bases; J trimming: 4 bases; junction bases outside the gene matches: 9. CDR3 size: 16 residues. CDR1 is LGHDT and CDR2 is YNNKEL in the germline V gene (reference sequence). CDR3 in amino acids: CASSLTGVLSNEKLFF. The CDR3 DNA reads as TGTGCCAGCAGCCTCACAGGGGTTCTTAGTAATGAAAAACTGTTTTTT.

This chain connects TRBV14 to TRBJ1-6; D possibly corresponds to TRBD1 (5 bases). The CDR3 runs 15 residues. Germline assignment: CDR1 SGHDN and CDR2 FVKESK. V lost 5 bases and J 9 bases, leaving 17 bases between the germline ends. DNA for the CDR3: TGTGCCAGCAGCTTTAAGGGTTCAGGGTCTTCACCCCTCCACTTT. It is translated as CASSFKGSGSSPLHF.

The V and J genes are TRBV9 and TRBJ2-2; TRBD2 might be the D (6 bases). V was cut by 0 bases and J by 1 base, with 10 bases left in between. CDR3 size: 16 residues. Germline values: CDR1 SGDLS, CDR2 YYNGEE. Here the CDR3 reads CASSVATGGNTGELFF. The CDR3 coding sequence is TGTGCCAGCAGCGTAGCTACCGGGGGGAACACCGGGGAGCTGTTTTTT.

In regard to this clone: Other DNA sequences of this sample code for an identical CDR3. V gene TRBV9 combines with J gene TRBJ2-1; 14 bases are a match to TRBD2. Germline loops: CDR1 SGDLS, CDR2 YYNGEE. This CDR3 is built from 15 residues. J gave up 7 bases and V 2 bases, and 2 bases lay outside the gene matches. The CDR3 spells CASSVGLAGGNEQFF. The CDR3 region has the DNA TGTGCCAGCAGCGTCGGACTAGCGGGAGGAAATGAGCAGTTCTTC.

This clone showed up just once. This sequence joins TRBV5-4 and TRBJ1-2, with 9 bases lining up with TRBD1. Germline values: CDR1 SGHNT, CDR2 YYREEE (reference sequence). V dropped 2 bases and J dropped 1; count of bases not matched to a gene: 6. CDR3 length: 16 residues. Written as DNA, the CDR3 is TGTGCCAGCAGCTTCGGGAGGGACAGGGTTAACTATGGCTACACCTTC. Residues: CASSFGRDRVNYGYTF.

This rearrangement joins TRBV9 to TRBJ1-4; D might be TRBD1 (5 bases). This CDR3 is 15 amino acids long. V was trimmed by 0 bases and J by 0 bases, leaving 6 bases between them. Germline V gene data show CDR1 as SGDLS and CDR2 as YYNGEE. CDR3 nucleotide sequence: TGTGCCAGCAGCGTAGGCAGGGCAACTAATGAAAAACTGTTTTTT. Protein product: CASSVGRATNEKLFF.

V is TRBV3-1 (or the pseudogene TRBV3-2) and J is TRBJ1-1; possibly TRBD1 for D (5 bases). This CDR3 is 16 amino acids long. V gave up 0 bases and J gave up 0 bases, with 11 bases separating them. CDR1 is LGHDT and CDR2 is YNNKEL in the germline V gene (reference sequence). CDR3: CASSQDRRGVNTEAFF. The CDR3 nucleotides are TGTGCCAGCAGCCAAGATCGGAGGGGAGTGAACACTGAAGCTTTCTTT.

This sequence joins TRBV6-5 and TRBJ2-1; 9 bases are shared with TRBD2. The CDR3 extends over 16 amino acids. V lost 4 bases, J lost 12 bases, and 16 bases stayed unmatched. Germline loops: CDR1 MNHEY, CDR2 SVGAGI. Here the CDR3 DNA reads TGTGCCAGCAGTTCTTTTTCTAGCGGGGCCTCTTGGGGGCAGTTCTTC. Translation: CASSSFSSGASWGQFF.

The chain employs TRBV9 and TRBJ1-1; D gene unclear. In germline, CDR1 is SGDLS, CDR2 YYNGEE. This CDR3 spans 15 amino acids. Trimming removed 0 bases from V and 1 base from J, with 10 bases in between. The CDR3 protein is CASSVAPDSNTEAFF. The CDR3 DNA reads TGTGCCAGCAGCGTAGCCCCCGACTCGAACACTGAAGCTTTCTTT. Looking up the rest from reference TRBV9 and TRBJ1-1 gives the full variable domain: DSGVTQTPKHLITATGQRVTLRCSPRSGDLSVYWYQQSLDQGLQFLIQYYNGEERAKGNILERFSAQQFPDLHSELNLSSLELGDSALYFCASSVAPDSNTEAFFGQGTRLTVV.

This clone appeared once. The chain uses TRBV7-2 and TRBJ1-2; 8 positions match TRBD1. CDR3 length equals 17 residues. V shed 2 bases and J 8 bases; nucleotides not matched to a gene: 16. Germline V gene lookup returns CDR1 SGHTA and CDR2 FQGNSA. The CDR3 loop is CASSLRGTGSPRFGYTF. Written as DNA, the CDR3 is TGTGCCAGCAGCTTAAGAGGGACAGGTTCCCCCCGGTTCGGCTACACCTTC.